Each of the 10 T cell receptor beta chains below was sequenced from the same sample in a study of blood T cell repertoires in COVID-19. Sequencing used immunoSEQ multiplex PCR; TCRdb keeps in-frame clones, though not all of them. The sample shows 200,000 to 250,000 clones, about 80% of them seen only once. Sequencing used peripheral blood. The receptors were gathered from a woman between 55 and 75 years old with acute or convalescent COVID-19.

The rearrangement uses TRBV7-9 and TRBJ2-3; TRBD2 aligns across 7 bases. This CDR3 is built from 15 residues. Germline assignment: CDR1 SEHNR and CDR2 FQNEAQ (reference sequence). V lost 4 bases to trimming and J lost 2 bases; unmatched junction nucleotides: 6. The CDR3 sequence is CASSSPGGTTDTQYF. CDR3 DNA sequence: TGTGCCAGCAGCTCTCCGGGGGGTACCACAGATACGCAGTATTTT.

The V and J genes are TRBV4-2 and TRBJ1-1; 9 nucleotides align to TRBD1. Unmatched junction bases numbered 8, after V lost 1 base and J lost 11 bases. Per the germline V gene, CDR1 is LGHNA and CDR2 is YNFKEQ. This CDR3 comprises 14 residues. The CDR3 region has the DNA TGTGCCAGCAGCCAAGGGGACAGGGTAGACGATGCTTTCTTT. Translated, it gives CASSQGDRVDDAFF.

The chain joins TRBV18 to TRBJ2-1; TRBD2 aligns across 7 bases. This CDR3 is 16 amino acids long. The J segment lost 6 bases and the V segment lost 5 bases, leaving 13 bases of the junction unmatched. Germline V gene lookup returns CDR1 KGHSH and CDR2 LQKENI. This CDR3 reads CASSDLKVAGGNEQFF. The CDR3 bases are TGTGCCAGCTCAGACTTGAAAGTAGCGGGCGGCAATGAGCAGTTCTTC.

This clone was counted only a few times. The CDR3 region has the DNA TGTGCCAGCAGCCCTATACGGACCGGGGAGCTGTTTTTT. This codes for CASSPIRTGELFF. The chain combines TRBV14 with TRBJ2-2; no reliable D call. This CDR3 region has 13 residues. The V and J ends lost 4 bases and 5 bases respectively, with 8 bases between them. In germline, CDR1 is SGHDN, CDR2 FVKESK.

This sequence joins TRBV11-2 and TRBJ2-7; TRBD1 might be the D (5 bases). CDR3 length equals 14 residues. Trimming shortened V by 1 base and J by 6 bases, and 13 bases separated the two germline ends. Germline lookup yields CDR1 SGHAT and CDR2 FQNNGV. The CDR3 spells CASSLGGDFPEQYF. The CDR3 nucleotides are TGTGCCAGCAGCTTAGGGGGCGACTTCCCCGAGCAGTACTTC.

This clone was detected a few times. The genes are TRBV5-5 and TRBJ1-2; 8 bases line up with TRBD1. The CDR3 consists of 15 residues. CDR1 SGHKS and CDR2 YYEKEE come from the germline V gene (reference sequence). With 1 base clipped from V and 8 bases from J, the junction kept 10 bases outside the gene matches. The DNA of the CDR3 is TGTGCCAGCAGCTTGCCGGACAGGGCCCTCCGGGGCTACACCTTC. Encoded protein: CASSLPDRALRGYTF.

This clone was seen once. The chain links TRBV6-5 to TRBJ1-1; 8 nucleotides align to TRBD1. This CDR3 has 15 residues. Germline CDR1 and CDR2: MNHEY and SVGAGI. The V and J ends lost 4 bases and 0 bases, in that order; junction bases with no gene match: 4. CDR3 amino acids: CASSSDRGMNTEAFF. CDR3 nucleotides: TGTGCCAGCAGTTCAGACAGGGGCATGAACACTGAAGCTTTCTTT.

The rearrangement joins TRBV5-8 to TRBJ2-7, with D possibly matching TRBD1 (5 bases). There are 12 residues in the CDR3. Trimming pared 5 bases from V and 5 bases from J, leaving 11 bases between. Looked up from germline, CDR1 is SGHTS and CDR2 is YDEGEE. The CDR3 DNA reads TGTGCCAGCAGGAGGACAACGGACGAGCAGTACTTC. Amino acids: CASRRTTDEQYF.

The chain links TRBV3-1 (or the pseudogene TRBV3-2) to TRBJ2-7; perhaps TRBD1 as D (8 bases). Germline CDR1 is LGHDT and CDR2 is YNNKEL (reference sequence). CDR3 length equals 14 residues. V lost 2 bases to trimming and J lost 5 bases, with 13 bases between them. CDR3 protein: CASSQTGGGDEQYF. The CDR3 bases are TGTGCCAGCAGCCAAACAGGGGGGGGCGACGAGCAGTACTTC.

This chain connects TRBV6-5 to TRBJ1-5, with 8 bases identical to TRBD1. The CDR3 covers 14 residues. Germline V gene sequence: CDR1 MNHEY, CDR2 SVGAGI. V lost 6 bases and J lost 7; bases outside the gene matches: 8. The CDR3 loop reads CASSRGQGSQPQHF. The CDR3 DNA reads TGTGCCAGCAGCCGCGGACAGGGCAGCCAGCCCCAGCATTTT.